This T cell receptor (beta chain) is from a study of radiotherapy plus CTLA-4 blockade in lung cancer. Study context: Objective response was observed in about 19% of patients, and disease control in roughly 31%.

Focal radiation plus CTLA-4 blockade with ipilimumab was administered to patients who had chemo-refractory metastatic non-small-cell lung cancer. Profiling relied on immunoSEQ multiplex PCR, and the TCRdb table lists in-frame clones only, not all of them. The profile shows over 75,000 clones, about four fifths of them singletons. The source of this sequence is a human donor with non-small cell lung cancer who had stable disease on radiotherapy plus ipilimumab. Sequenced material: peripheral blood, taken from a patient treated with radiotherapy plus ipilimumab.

The CDR3 is CASSYGTAFYGYTF. The CDR3 nucleotides read TGTGCCAGCAGTTACGGGACAGCTTTCTATGGCTACACCTTC. The chain is built from TRBV6-5 and TRBJ1-2; TRBD1 matches at 7 bases. Per the germline V gene, CDR1 is MNHEY and CDR2 is SVGAGI. Losses at the gene ends were 2 bases for V and 4 bases for J; bases not matched to a gene: 4. CDR3 length equals 14 residues.